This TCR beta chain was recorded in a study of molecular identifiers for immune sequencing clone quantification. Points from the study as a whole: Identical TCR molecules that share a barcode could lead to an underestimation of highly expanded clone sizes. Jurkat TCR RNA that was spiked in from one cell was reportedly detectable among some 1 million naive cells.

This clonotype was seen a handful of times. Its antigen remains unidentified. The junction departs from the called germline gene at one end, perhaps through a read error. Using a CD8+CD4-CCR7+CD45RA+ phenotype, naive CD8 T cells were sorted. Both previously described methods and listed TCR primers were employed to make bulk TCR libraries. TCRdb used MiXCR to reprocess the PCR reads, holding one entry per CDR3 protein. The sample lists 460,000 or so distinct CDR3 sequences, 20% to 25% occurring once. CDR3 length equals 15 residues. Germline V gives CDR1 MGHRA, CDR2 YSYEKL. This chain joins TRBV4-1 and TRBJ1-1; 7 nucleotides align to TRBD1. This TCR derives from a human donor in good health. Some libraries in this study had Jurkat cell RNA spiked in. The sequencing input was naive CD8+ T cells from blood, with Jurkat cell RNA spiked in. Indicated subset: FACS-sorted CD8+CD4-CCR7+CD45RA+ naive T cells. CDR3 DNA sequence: TGCGCCAGCGGCCAAGTAGGACAGGCCAACACTGAAGCTTTCTTT. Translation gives CASGQVGQANTEAFF.